A selection of T cell receptor beta chains follows, all from one sample in a study of identical twins. TCRdb fed the 5' RACE reads into MiXCR, producing one record per CDR3 protein. The table has some 500,000 distinct CDR3 sequences, around 15% seen once. These same records also appear under a second study, on yellow fever vaccine responses in identical twins.

The sequenced sample consisted of CD4+ T cells sorted from blood. The source is a woman aged 18-29 years in good health. CDR3s include the opening cysteine and the closing phenylalanine or tryptophan. A D gene is named only where the DNA matches it firmly. Size is omitted from some rows. Given values are once, few, many or a class for expanded clones.

>NA|few|TRBJ1-6|TRBV7-9
TGTGCCAGCGATTATTATGGGGGAAATTCACCCCTCCACTTT
CASDYYGGNSPLHF
>TRBD1|NA|TRBJ2-3|TRBV3-1
TGTGCCAGCAGCCACACCTCCGGGACAGGGATCACAGATACGCAGTATTTT
CASSHTSGTGITDTQYF
>TRBD2|few|TRBJ2-1|TRBV28
TGTGCCAGCAGTGGAGGACTAGCGGGTATCTCCTACAATGAGCAGTTCTTC
CASSGGLAGISYNEQFF
>NA|NA|TRBJ2-5|TRBV7-2
TGTGCCAGCAGCTTAAAATCCTCAGAGACCCAGTACTTC
CASSLKSSETQYF
>NA|few|TRBJ1-5|TRBV19
TGTGCCAGTACTGATGTGCTTAGCAAGGGCAATCAGCCCCAGCATTTT
CASTDVLSKGNQPQHF
>TRBD1|NA|TRBJ2-1|TRBV24-1
TGTGCCACCAGTGATCATGACAGGGGCTCCTACAATGAGCAGTTCTTC
CATSDHDRGSYNEQFF
>NA|NA|TRBJ2-1|TRBV20-1
TGCAGTGCTAGCCGGGGCAATGAGCAGTTCTTC
CSASRGNEQFF
>NA|NA|TRBJ1-1|TRBV20-1
TGCAGTGCCCCGGACGGGGTGAACACTGAAGCTTTCTTT
CSAPDGVNTEAFF
>NA|few|TRBJ2-1|TRBV20-1
TGCAGTCCTAGGGCGGACTCCTACAATGAGCAGTTCTTC
CSPRADSYNEQFF
>TRBD1|NA|TRBJ1-6|TRBV7-2
TGTGCCAGCAGCACGACAGGGGGACTATATAATTCACCCCTCCACTTT
CASSTTGGLYNSPLHF
>TRBD1|NA|TRBJ2-7|TRBV7-2
TGTGCCAGCAGCTTAAAGGGTCAGGGGGACTACGAGCAGTACTTC
CASSLKGQGDYEQYF
>TRBD1|few|TRBJ2-7|TRBV20-1
TGCAGTGCCCCCAGGGACAGGGCCTCCGAGCAGTACTTC
CSAPRDRASEQYF
>NA|NA|TRBJ1-6|TRBV3-1
TGTGCCAGCAGCCTTGCGGAACCTCCGACCCTCCACTTT
CASSLAEPPTLHF
>NA|NA|TRBJ2-5|TRBV4-1
TGCGCCAGCAGCCCTCGGAACAAGAAGGAGACCCAGTACTTC
CASSPRNKKETQYF
>NA|few|TRBJ2-7|TRBV27
TGTGCCAGCAGTGAACGGTACGTGAGCGAGCAGTACTTC
CASSERYVSEQYF
>NA|few|TRBJ2-1|TRBV6-1
TGTGCCAGCAGGACCGACGGGTACAATGAGCAGTTCTTC
CASRTDGYNEQFF
>NA|few|TRBJ2-1|TRBV7-9
TGTGCCAGCAGCTCGCGGAGAAACAATGAGCAGTTCTTC
CASSSRRNNEQFF
>NA|few|TRBJ2-2|TRBV4-1
TGCGCCAGCAGCCCTGAAGGGGCAGGGTTAGTTCGGGAGCTGTTTTTT
CASSPEGAGLVRELFF
>TRBD2|few|TRBJ2-3|TRBV24-1
TGTGCCACCAGTGAACTAAGCGGGGGGGCAGATACGCAGTATTTT
CATSELSGGADTQYF
>TRBD1|NA|TRBJ1-5|TRBV6-2/TRBV6-3
TGTGCCAGCAGAATGGGACAGAGTAATCAGCCCCAGCATTTT
CASRMGQSNQPQHF
>NA|many|TRBJ2-7|TRBV11-2
TGTGCCAGCAGCTTAAGCCGGGTCGAGCAGTACTTC
CASSLSRVEQYF
>TRBD1|NA|TRBJ2-7|TRBV5-1
TGCGCCAGCAGCTTGCCCCTCGGGACAGGGGTGGACGAGCAGTACTTC
CASSLPLGTGVDEQYF
>NA|NA|TRBJ1-2|TRBV25-1
TGTGCCAGCAGTGAGTACGGGTCAGGCTACACCTTC
CASSEYGSGYTF
>TRBD2|NA|TRBJ2-3|TRBV19
TGTGCCAGTAGTATAGACAGCGTTTTCCTCTCGGGACTAGCGGGAGCGCAGGAGGTAGATACGCAGTATTTT
CASSIDSVFLSGLAGAQEVDTQYF
>TRBD2|NA|TRBJ2-3|TRBV5-1
TGCGCCAGCAGCCTCAGCGGGAGTTCCCCAGATACGCAGTATTTT
CASSLSGSSPDTQYF
>NA|NA|TRBJ2-5|TRBV7-6
TGTGCCAGCAGCTTAGCACCCGGGAGTGGGGAGACCCAGTACTTC
CASSLAPGSGETQYF
>NA|few|TRBJ1-1|TRBV3-1
TGTGCCAGCAGCCTGCCTATGAACACTGAAGCTTTCTTT
CASSLPMNTEAFF
>NA|NA|TRBJ2-3|TRBV12-3/TRBV12-4
TGTGCCAGCAGAGGGGGATTCGGCACAGATACGCAGTATTTT
CASRGGFGTDTQYF
>NA|NA|TRBJ2-7|TRBV3-1
TGTGCCAGCAGCCAAGTTGCTAGCAAGGAGCAGTACTTC
CASSQVASKEQYF
>NA|many|TRBJ2-3|TRBV9
TGTGCCAGCAGCGTATCTGGACTACGCACAGATACGCAGTATTTT
CASSVSGLRTDTQYF
>NA|NA|TRBJ2-1|TRBV30
NA
CAWGAGTGMIF
>NA|NA|TRBJ1-6|TRBV15
TGTGCCACCAGCAGAGGTGGAGTTAGATCACCCCTCCACTTT
CATSRGGVRSPLHF
>NA|NA|TRBJ2-7|TRBV12-3/TRBV12-4
TGTGCCAGCAGTTTAGCGGACACGCGCTACGAGCAGTACTTC
CASSLADTRYEQYF
>TRBD1|many|TRBJ2-5|TRBV20-1
TGCAGTGCTCACCATTATACCCGGGACAGAAAACAAGAGACCCAGTACTTC
CSAHHYTRDRKQETQYF
>NA|NA|TRBJ1-4|TRBV7-3
TGTGCCAGCAGCTTATCAGGACAGCCTAATGAAAAACTGTTTTTT
CASSLSGQPNEKLFF
>TRBD1|many|TRBJ2-2|TRBV12-3/TRBV12-4
TGTGCCAGCAGTCCGGGACAGGGGGCCGGGGAGCTGTTTTTT
CASSPGQGAGELFF
>NA|few|TRBJ2-6|TRBV5-1
TGCGCCAGCAGCTTGGGATCCAGGGCTGGGGCCAACGTCCTGACTTTC
CASSLGSRAGANVLTF
>NA|NA|TRBJ2-7|TRBV18
TGTGCCAGCTCCCCTAATTCAAGGACATCCTACGAGCAGTACTTC
CASSPNSRTSYEQYF
>TRBD1|NA|TRBJ2-1|TRBV11-3
TGTGCCAGCAGCTTAGGACAGGGAGACTACAATAAGCAGTTCTTC
CASSLGQGDYNKQFF
>NA|NA|TRBJ2-5|TRBV6-1
TGTGCCAGCAGGCGACAGACAGCCCCGCAAGAGACCCAGTACTTC
CASRRQTAPQETQYF
>TRBD1|NA|TRBJ1-2|TRBV9
TGTGCCAGCAGTGGGGACAGGGTGTCCTATGGCTACACCTTC
CASSGDRVSYGYTF
>TRBD2|few|TRBJ2-3|TRBV6-5
TGTGCCAGCAGTTACCGTCTAGCGGGGACAGATACGCAGTATTTT
CASSYRLAGTDTQYF
>TRBD1|few|TRBJ1-3|TRBV5-1
TGCGCCAGCAGCTTCGGGGACAGGGTTCAGGACACCATATATTTT
CASSFGDRVQDTIYF
>TRBD2|few|TRBJ2-5|TRBV4-3
TGCGCCAGCAGCCGCCATATAGCGGGAGCCAAGGGGGAGACCCAGTACTTC
CASSRHIAGAKGETQYF
>NA|NA|TRBJ2-2|TRBV10-3
TGTGCCATCAGTGGAGCCGGAGTGGGCACCGGGGAGCTGTTTTTT
CAISGAGVGTGELFF
>NA|NA|TRBJ2-5|TRBV15
TGTGCCACCAGCAGAGATGAGTCTTCTAGGGAGACCCAGTACTTC
CATSRDESSRETQYF
>TRBD1|NA|TRBJ1-2|TRBV7-9
TGTGCCAGCAGCTTACAGGGGGTTGCCTATGGCTACACCTTC
CASSLQGVAYGYTF
>TRBD1|few|TRBJ2-7|TRBV28
TGTGCCAGCAGAAAGATACTCAGGGGGTCCTACGAGCAGTACTTC
CASRKILRGSYEQYF
>TRBD1|few|TRBJ2-7|TRBV6-1
TGTGCCAGCAAAGACAGGGTCGTCTCCTACGAGCAGTACTTC
CASKDRVVSYEQYF
>TRBD2|many|TRBJ2-1|TRBV5-1
TGCGCCAGCAGCTTGGCTAGCCGAAAAGCGGGAGAGGTTCAGTTCTTC
CASSLASRKAGEVQFF
>NA|many|TRBJ2-3|TRBV7-8
TGTGCCAGCAGCACAGGACGGAAAGATACGCAGTATTTT
CASSTGRKDTQYF
>NA|few|TRBJ2-3|TRBV21-1
TGTGCCATCAAAAGGGGACAGCTTCCCACAGATACGCAGTATTTT
CAIKRGQLPTDTQYF
>TRBD1|few|TRBJ1-1|TRBV7-9
TGTGCCAGCAGCTTAGCGGACAGGACTAACACTGAAGCTTTCTTT
CASSLADRTNTEAFF
>TRBD1|few|TRBJ2-7|TRBV27
TGTGCCAGCAGTCCGAGGGACAGCCCCTACGAGCAGTACTTC
CASSPRDSPYEQYF
>NA|few|TRBJ2-5|TRBV7-2
TGTGCCAGCAGCTTAAACAGGGAGAAAGAGACCCAGTACTTC
CASSLNREKETQYF
>NA|NA|TRBJ2-7|TRBV6-1
TGTGCCAGCAGTCCCACAAGGGTAAACTTTGCCTACGAGCAGTACTTC
CASSPTRVNFAYEQYF
>TRBD2|few|TRBJ2-1|TRBV10-2
TGCGCCAGCAGTGAGCGGACTAGCGGGGTATCCTACAATGAGCAGTTCTTC
CASSERTSGVSYNEQFF
>NA|many|TRBJ1-2|TRBV5-1
TGCGCCAGCAGCTTGGAGGCGGGGCTGGATGGCTACACCTTC
CASSLEAGLDGYTF
>TRBD1|NA|TRBJ1-2|TRBV15
TGTGCCACCAGCGGTGGGACAGGCAGCAACTATGGCTACACCTTC
CATSGGTGSNYGYTF